This TCR beta chain was obtained from a study of T cells in tumors after PD-1 blockade. Study observations and caveats: About 41% of tumor TCR clonotypes were also found in blood. Clonal replacement, not reinvigoration, is suggested for expanded exhausted CD8+ clones after therapy.

This clone was seen a handful of times. Its antigen is as yet unknown. Sample time point: second of two post-therapy site-matched biopsies roughly two months apart. Here immunoSEQ multiplex PCR was the method, and the copy in TCRdb shows in-frame clones only, minus some. This sample has thousands of clones, with roughly 60% found just once. Material: tumor tissue, obtained after anti-PD-1 treatment. This TCR was recovered from a human donor with basal cell carcinoma.

CDR3 in DNA: TGTGCCAGCAGTTTGGGTATCGGGGAGCTGTTTTTT. Encoded protein: CASSLGIGELFF. This chain uses TRBV28 with TRBJ2-2; D is unclear. The CDR3 sequence is 12 residues long. CDR1 is MDHEN, CDR2 SYDVKM, per germline. V was clipped by 3 bases and J by 7 bases, with 6 bases between them.